This TCR beta chain was obtained from a study of response to subunit inactivated influenza vaccine. Study-wide findings and caveats: It was the authors' suggestion that each seasonal influenza vaccination recruits few new T cells.

TCRdb re-derived calls from the RT-PCR reads in MiXCR, one entry per CDR3 protein. Among roughly 650,000 distinct CDR3 sequences listed, 15% to 17% were seen once. This clonotype was observed a few times. What it recognizes is unknown. This CDR3 is 13 amino acids long. CDR1 SEHNR and CDR2 FQNEAQ come from the germline V gene (reference sequence). V shed 4 bases and J shed 0 bases, with 6 bases lying between them. The sequence derives from a man aged 50 or older who received an inactivated influenza vaccine. This material consisted of PBMCs from blood, taken about 12 days after vaccination. The genes are TRBV7-9 and TRBJ1-1; D is undetermined. The CDR3 DNA follows: TGTGCCAGCAGCTCTATGATGAACACTGAAGCTTTCTTT. Amino acid sequence: CASSSMMNTEAFF. The variable domain in full, with the rest retrieved from reference TRBV7-9 and TRBJ1-1, is DTGVSQNPRHKITKRGQNVTFRCDPISEHNRLYWYRQTLGQGPEFLTYFQNEAQLEKSRLLSDRFSAERPKGSFSTLEIQRTEQGDSAMYLCASSSMMNTEAFFGQGTRLTVV.